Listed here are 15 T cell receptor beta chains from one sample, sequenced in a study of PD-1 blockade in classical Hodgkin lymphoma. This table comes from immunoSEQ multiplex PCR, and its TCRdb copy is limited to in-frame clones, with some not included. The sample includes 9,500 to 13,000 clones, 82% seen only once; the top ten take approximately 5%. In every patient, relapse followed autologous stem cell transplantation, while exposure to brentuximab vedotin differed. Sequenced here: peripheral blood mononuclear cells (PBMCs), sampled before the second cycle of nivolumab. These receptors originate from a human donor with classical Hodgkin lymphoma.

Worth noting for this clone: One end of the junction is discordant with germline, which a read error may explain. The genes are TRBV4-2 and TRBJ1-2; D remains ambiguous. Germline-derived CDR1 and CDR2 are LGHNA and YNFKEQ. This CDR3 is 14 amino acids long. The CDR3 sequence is CAGSPVDATYGYTF. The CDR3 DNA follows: TGTGCCGGCAGCCCCGTGGACGCCACGTATGGCTACACCTTC.

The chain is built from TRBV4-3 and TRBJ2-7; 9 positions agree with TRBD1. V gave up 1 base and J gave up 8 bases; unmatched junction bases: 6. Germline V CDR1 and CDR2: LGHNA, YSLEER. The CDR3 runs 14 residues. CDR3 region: CASSQGGTGTQQYF. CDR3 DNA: TGCGCCAGCAGCCAAGGGGGGACAGGGACTCAGCAGTACTTC.

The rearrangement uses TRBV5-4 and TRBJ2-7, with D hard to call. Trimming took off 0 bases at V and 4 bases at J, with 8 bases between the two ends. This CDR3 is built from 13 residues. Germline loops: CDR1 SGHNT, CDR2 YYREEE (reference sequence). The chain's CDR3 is CASSLAGSYEQYF. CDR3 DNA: TGTGCCAGCAGCTTGGCCGGTAGTTACGAGCAGTACTTC.

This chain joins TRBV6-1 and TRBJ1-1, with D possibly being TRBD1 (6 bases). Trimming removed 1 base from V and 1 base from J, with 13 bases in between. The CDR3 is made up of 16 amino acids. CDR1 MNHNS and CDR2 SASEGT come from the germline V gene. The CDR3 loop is CASSEDGGAGNTEAFF. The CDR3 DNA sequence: TGTGCCAGCAGTGAAGATGGGGGCGCCGGGAACACTGAAGCTTTCTTT.

The CDR3 loop is CASSLGGSTEAFF. The CDR3, as DNA: TGTGCCAGCAGCTTAGGGGGAAGCACTGAAGCTTTCTTT. The gene calls are TRBV5-6 and TRBJ1-1, with D possibly being TRBD1 (6 bases). There are 13 residues in the CDR3. Germline lookup yields CDR1 SGHDT and CDR2 YYEEEE. Trimming took off 2 bases at V and 4 bases at J, with 9 bases between the two ends.

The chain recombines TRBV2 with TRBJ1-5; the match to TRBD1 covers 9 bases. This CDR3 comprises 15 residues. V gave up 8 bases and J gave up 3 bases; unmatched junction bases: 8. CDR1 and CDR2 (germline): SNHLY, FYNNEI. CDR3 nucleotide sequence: TGTGCCAGCCTCTCCGGGACAGGGCTCAATCAGCCCCAGCATTTT. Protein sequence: CASLSGTGLNQPQHF.

CDR3 coding DNA: TGCGCCAGCAGCCAAGATGCCCACAGGCTTCAGAACACTGAAGCTTTCTTT. It yields the protein CASSQDAHRLQNTEAFF. This sequence joins TRBV4-3 and TRBJ1-1; D perhaps matches TRBD1 (5 bases). This CDR3 comprises 17 residues. V lost 0 bases and J lost 1, with 15 bases in between. Per the germline V gene, CDR1 is LGHNA and CDR2 is YSLEER.

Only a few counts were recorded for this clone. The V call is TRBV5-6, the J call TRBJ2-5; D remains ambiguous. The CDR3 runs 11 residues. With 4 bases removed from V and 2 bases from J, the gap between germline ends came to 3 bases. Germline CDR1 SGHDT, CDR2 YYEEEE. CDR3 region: CASSRQETQYF. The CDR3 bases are TGTGCCAGCAGCCGGCAAGAGACCCAGTACTTC.

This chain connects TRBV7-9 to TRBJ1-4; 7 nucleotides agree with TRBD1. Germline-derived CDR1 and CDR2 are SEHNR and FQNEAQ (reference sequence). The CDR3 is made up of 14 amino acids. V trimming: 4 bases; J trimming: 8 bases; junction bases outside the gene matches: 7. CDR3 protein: CASSYDRAGEKLFF. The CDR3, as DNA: TGTGCCAGCAGCTATGACAGGGCGGGCGAAAAACTGTTTTTT.

The CDR3 sequence: CASSEQGRRQPQHF. As DNA, the CDR3 is TGTGCCAGCAGTGAACAGGGGAGGAGGCAGCCCCAGCATTTT. The chain combines TRBV2 with TRBJ1-5; TRBD1 is a possible D gene (6 bases). The germline gives CDR1 SNHLY, CDR2 FYNNEI. V gave up 2 bases and J gave up 7 bases, with 12 bases separating them. This CDR3 is 14 amino acids long.

The CDR3 bases are TGTGCCAGCAGCCCTCGCCAAGGCCGGGCCTACGAGCAGTACTTC. Translation gives CASSPRQGRAYEQYF. This chain joins TRBV11-2 and TRBJ2-7; no clear D gene. This CDR3 contains 15 residues. Trimming pared 5 bases from V and 2 bases from J, leaving 16 bases between. Germline CDR1 SGHAT, CDR2 FQNNGV.

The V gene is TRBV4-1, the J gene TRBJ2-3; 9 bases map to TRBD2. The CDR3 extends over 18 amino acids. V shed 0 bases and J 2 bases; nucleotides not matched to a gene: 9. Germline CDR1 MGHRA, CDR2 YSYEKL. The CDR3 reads CASSQEGATSGFTDTQYF. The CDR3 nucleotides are TGCGCCAGCAGCCAAGAAGGGGCAACTAGCGGGTTCACAGATACGCAGTATTTT.

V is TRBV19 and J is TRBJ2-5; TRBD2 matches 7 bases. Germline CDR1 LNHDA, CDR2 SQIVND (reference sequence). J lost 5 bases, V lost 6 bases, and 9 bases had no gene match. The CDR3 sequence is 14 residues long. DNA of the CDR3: TGTGCCAGTAGCCCTTCCGGGACTACGGAGACCCAGTACTTC. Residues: CASSPSGTTETQYF.

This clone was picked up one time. CDR3 residues: CAWSARAALHF. CDR3 in DNA: TGTGCCTGGAGTGCCAGGGCGGCCCTCCACTTT. The chain couples TRBV30 to TRBJ1-6, with TRBD1 as a possible D gene (5 bases). The CDR3 is 11 residues long. Trimming cost V 1 base and J 14 bases, with 9 bases left between them. CDR1 and CDR2 (germline): GTSNPN, SVGIG (reference sequence).

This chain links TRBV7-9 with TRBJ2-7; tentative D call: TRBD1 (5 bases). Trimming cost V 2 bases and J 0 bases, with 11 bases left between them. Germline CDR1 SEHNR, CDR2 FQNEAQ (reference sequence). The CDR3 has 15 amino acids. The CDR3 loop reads CASSLTTVSSYEQYF. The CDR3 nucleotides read TGTGCCAGCAGCTTAACGACAGTCAGCTCCTACGAGCAGTACTTC.